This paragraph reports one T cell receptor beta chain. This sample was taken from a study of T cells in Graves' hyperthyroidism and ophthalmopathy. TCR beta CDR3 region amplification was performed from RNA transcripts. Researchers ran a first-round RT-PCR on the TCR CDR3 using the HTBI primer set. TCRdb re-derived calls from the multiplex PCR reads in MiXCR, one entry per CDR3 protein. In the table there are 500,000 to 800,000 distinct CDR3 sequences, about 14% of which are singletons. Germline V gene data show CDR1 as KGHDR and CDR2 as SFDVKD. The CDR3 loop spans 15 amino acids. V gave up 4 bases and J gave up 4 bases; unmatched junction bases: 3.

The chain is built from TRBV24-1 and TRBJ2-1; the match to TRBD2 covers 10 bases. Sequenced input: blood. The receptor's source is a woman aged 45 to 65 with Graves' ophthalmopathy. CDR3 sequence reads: CATSEQTSGYNEQFF. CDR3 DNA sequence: TGTGCCACCAGTGAACAGACTAGCGGGTACAATGAGCAGTTCTTC.